The present entry profiles one T cell receptor (beta chain) with its context. Its antigen is unknown. The data stem from a study of beta chain features in type 1 diabetes. On the study more broadly: Sorted cells, 107,917,701 in number, were examined across all samples. Study results and caveats: Within each of all four CD4+ subsets, Type 1 diabetes patients had TCRB CDR3s that were moderately but significantly shorter. Using cDNA template may skew counts toward highly expressing activated cells.

There was one heparinised blood draw per donor, averaging about 110 mL. As every portion of the isolated RNA was reverse transcribed, the sequencing read expressed TCRB transcripts. The repertoire was sequenced with immunoSEQ multiplex PCR; TCRdb's copy has only in-frame clones and lacks some. The sample lists more than 250,000 clones, approximately 15% occurring once. CDR1 and CDR2 (germline): SGHTA, FQGTGA. This CDR3 is built from 14 residues. V lost 5 bases and J lost 5, with 15 bases in between. The origin of this receptor is a man aged 30 to 45 with type 1 diabetes. The chain couples TRBV7-3 to TRBJ2-5; TRBD1 might be the D (5 bases). The sequenced material came from naive CD4+ T cells from blood. The CDR3 spells CASSQRWGIETQYF. CDR3 DNA sequence: TGTGCCAGCAGCCAACGTTGGGGCATTGAGACCCAGTACTTC.